This TCR beta chain originates from a study of blood T cell repertoires in COVID-19. Method: immunoSEQ multiplex PCR; TCRdb's copy keeps in-frame clones and lacks some. The sample has 300,000 or so clones; roughly nine tenths are singletons. The germline CDR1 and CDR2 sequences are MNHNS and SASEGT. Trimming removed 2 bases at V and 3 bases at J, with 10 bases between. This CDR3 contains 15 residues. This rearrangement joins TRBV6-1 to TRBJ1-4; D not certain. This TCR was recovered from a woman in her twenties or thirties who had recovered from COVID-19. The specimen was PBMCs or T cells enriched from blood (not recorded which). CDR3 protein: CASSELAGSNEKLFF. The DNA of the CDR3 is TGTGCCAGCAGTGAATTGGCAGGTTCTAATGAAAAACTGTTTTTT.